This T cell receptor beta chain originates from a study of blood T cell repertoires in COVID-19. From germline, CDR1 is SGHRS and CDR2 YFSETQ. V trimming: 5 bases; J trimming: 0 bases; junction bases outside the gene matches: 10. This CDR3 spans 19 amino acids. The protocol was immunoSEQ multiplex PCR, while the TCRdb copy is restricted to in-frame clones and leaves out a portion. Of roughly 250,000 clones listed, approximately 80% were seen once; the top ten hold 4.5% to 5%. Sequences were obtained from peripheral blood. The TCR comes from a woman of 80 years or more with active or convalescent COVID-19. The J gene is TRBJ2-6, the V gene TRBV5-1; 11 bases align to TRBD1. The CDR3: CASSRAPGQGVSGANVLTF. The CDR3 DNA reads TGCGCCAGCAGTCGCGCACCGGGACAGGGGGTCTCTGGGGCCAACGTCCTGACTTTC.